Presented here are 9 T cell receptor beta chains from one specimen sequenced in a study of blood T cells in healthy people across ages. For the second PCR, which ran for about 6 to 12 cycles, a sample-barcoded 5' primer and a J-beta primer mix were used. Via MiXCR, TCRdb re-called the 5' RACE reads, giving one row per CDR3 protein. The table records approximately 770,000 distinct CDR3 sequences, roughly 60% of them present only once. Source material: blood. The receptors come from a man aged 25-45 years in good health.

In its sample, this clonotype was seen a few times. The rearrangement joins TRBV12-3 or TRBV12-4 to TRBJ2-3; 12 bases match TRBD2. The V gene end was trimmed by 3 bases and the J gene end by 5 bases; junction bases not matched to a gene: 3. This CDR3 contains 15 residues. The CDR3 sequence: CASSLTSGGGDTQYF. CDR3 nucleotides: TGTGCCAGCAGTTTGACTAGCGGGGGTGGAGATACGCAGTATTTT.

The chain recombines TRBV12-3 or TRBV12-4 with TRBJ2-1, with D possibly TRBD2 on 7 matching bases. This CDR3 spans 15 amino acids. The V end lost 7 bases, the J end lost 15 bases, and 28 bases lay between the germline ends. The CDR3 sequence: CASTLGGDLNPLMFF. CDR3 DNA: TGTGCCAGCACCCTAGGGGGGGACCTGAACCCTTTAATGTTCTTC.

CDR3 DNA sequence: TGTGCCAGCAGCCTAAGACGGAACTCTGGGGCCAACGTCCTGACTTTC. Protein: CASSLRRNSGANVLTF. V usage is TRBV7-9 and J usage is TRBJ2-6; D unclear. V lost 5 bases, J lost 0 bases, and 11 bases lay in between. This CDR3 has 16 residues. Germline CDR1 reads SEHNR; CDR2 reads FQNEAQ (reference sequence).

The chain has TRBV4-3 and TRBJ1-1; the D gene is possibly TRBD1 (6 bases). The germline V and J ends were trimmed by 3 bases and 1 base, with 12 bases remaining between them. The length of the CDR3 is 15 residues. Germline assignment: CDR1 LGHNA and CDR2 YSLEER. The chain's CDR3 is CASSQAPQGNTEAFF. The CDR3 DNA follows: TGCGCCAGCAGCCAGGCACCACAGGGGAACACTGAAGCTTTCTTT.

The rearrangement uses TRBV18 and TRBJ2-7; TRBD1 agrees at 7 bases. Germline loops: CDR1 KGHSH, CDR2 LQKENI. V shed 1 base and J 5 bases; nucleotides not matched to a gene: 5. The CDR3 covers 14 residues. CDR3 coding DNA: TGTGCCAGCTCACCACAGGGGGCTCAGCACGAGCAGTACTTC. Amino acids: CASSPQGAQHEQYF.

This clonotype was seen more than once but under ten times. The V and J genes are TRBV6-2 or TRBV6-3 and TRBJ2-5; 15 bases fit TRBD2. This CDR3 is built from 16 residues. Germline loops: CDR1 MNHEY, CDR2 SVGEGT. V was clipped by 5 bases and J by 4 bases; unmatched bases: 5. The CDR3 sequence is CASSDLGLAGGETQYF. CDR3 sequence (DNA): TGTGCCAGCAGTGACCTGGGACTAGCGGGAGGAGAGACCCAGTACTTC.

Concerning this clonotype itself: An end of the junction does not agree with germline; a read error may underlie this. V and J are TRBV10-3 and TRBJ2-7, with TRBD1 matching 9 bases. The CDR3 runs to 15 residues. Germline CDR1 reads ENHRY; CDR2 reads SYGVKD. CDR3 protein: CAIIEEGQGIHEQYF. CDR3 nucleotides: TGTGCCATCATTGAGGAAGGACAGGGGATCCACGAGCAGTACTTC.

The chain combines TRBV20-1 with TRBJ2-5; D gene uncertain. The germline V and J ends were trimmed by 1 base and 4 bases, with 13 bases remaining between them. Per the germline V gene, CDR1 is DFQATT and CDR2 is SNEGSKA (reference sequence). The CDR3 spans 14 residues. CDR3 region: CSARGTSRGETQYF. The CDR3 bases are TGCAGTGCTAGAGGTACTTCAAGAGGAGAGACCCAGTACTTC.

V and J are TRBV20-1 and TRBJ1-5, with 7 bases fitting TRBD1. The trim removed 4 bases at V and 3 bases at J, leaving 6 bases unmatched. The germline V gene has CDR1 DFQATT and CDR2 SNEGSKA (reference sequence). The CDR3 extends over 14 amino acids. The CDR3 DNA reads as TGCAGTGCTAAGACAGGGTCCATCAATCAGCCCCAGCATTTT. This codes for CSAKTGSINQPQHF.